These T cell receptor beta chains were read from a single sample in a study of beta chain features in type 1 diabetes. The method was immunoSEQ multiplex PCR; TCRdb's version includes in-frame clones alone and lacks a portion of them. The sample shows 300,000 to 400,000 clones, roughly a tenth of them seen only once. The sequenced material came from central memory CD4+ T cells from blood. The receptor set was obtained from a man under 40 with type 1 diabetes. Both conserved end residues are part of each CDR3. D genes are given only for firm matches. Size values are once, few and many counts, or a class for expanded clones, and some rows have none.

v_gene	j_gene	d_gene	abundance	CDR3aa	CDR3nt
TRBV28	TRBJ2-1	NA	few	CASSPSGLLKLNEQFF	TGTGCCAGCAGTCCATCGGGACTCCTCAAACTCAATGAGCAGTTCTTC
TRBV13	TRBJ2-7	NA	few	CASSLAGRDDEQYF	TGTGCCAGCAGCTTAGCGGGCAGGGACGACGAGCAGTACTTC
TRBV27	TRBJ1-1	TRBD1	NA	CASSPRQGRGTEAFF	TGTGCCAGCAGTCCGCGACAGGGGCGCGGCACTGAAGCTTTCTTT
TRBV7-2	TRBJ2-5	TRBD2	NA	CASSLGPGGLETQYF	TGTGCCAGCAGCTTAGGGCCGGGGGGGCTAGAGACCCAGTACTTC
TRBV9	TRBJ1-4	NA	NA	CASSTGLSNEKLFF	TGTGCCAGCAGCACGGGCCTTTCTAATGAAAAACTGTTTTTT
TRBV5-1	TRBJ2-5	TRBD2	few	CASSFRSGGVQETQYF	TGCGCCAGCAGCTTCCGTAGCGGGGGAGTTCAAGAGACCCAGTACTTC
TRBV7-2	TRBJ1-5	NA	NA	CASSLVSQGPGHF	TGTGCCAGCAGCTTAGTATCCCAGGGGCCCGGCCATTTT
TRBV4-3	TRBJ2-7	NA	NA	CASSQGRPYEQYF	TGCGCCAGCAGCCAAGGCAGGCCCTACGAGCAGTACTTC
TRBV7-7	TRBJ2-1	TRBD2	few	CASSLGGGLAAYNEQFF	TGTGCTAGCAGCTTAGGGGGGGGACTAGCGGCCTACAATGAGCAGTTCTTC
TRBV5-4	TRBJ2-5	NA	few	CATGNQETQYF	TGTGCCACCGGGAACCAAGAGACCCAGTACTTC
TRBV18	TRBJ1-1	NA	many	CASSPEMQGSEAFF	TGTGCCAGCTCACCAGAAATGCAGGGTTCTGAAGCTTTCTTT
TRBV27	TRBJ2-5	TRBD2	few	CASKGAGGRETQYF	TGTGCCAGCAAGGGAGCGGGGGGGCGAGAGACCCAGTACTTC
TRBV29-1	TRBJ1-1	NA	NA	CSVATRNAEAFF	TGCAGCGTTGCGACCCGCAACGCTGAAGCTTTCTTT
TRBV29-1	TRBJ1-1	NA	few	CSVAQTEYTEAFF	TGCAGCGTTGCCCAGACAGAATACACTGAAGCTTTCTTT
TRBV2	TRBJ1-2	NA	many	CASSQGRLNGYTF	TGTGCCAGCTCGCAGGGGAGGCTGAATGGCTACACCTTC
TRBV28	TRBJ2-1	TRBD1	many	CASSEQGAQANEQFF	TGTGCCAGCAGTGAACAGGGGGCTCAAGCAAATGAGCAGTTCTTC
TRBV9	TRBJ2-1	TRBD2	NA	CASSVVASGGTPPEQFF	TGTGCCAGCAGCGTAGTGGCTAGCGGGGGGACTCCGCCTGAGCAGTTCTTC
TRBV14	TRBJ2-3	NA	many	CASSPIPRGTDTQYF	TGTGCCAGCAGCCCCATCCCCCGGGGCACAGATACGCAGTATTTT
TRBV28	TRBJ1-1	NA	many	CASSPGQNTEAFF	TGTGCCAGCAGTCCAGGACAGAACACTGAAGCTTTCTTT
TRBV5-6	TRBJ1-4	NA	NA	CASAGDNEKLFF	TGTGCCAGCGCGGGGGATAATGAAAAACTGTTTTTT
TRBV11-2	TRBJ2-1	NA	few	CATNGQFDEQFF	TGTGCCACCAACGGTCAATTCGATGAGCAGTTCTTC
TRBV20-1	TRBJ2-7	NA	NA	CSPTSSYEQYF	TGCAGTCCCACCTCCTCCTACGAGCAGTACTTC
TRBV9	TRBJ1-2	NA	NA	CASSVEPNYGYTF	TGTGCCAGCAGCGTAGAACCTAACTATGGCTACACCTTC
TRBV6-1	TRBJ2-5	NA	NA	CASSEGGDQETQYF	TGTGCCAGCAGTGAAGGTGGGGACCAAGAGACCCAGTACTTC
TRBV9	TRBJ2-6	NA	few	CASSVGLDRGASGANVLTF	TGTGCCAGCAGCGTTGGCCTGGACCGGGGGGCCTCTGGGGCCAACGTCCTGACTTTC
TRBV13	TRBJ2-1	TRBD2	few	CASSPTSGVTYNEQFF	TGTGCCAGCAGTCCGACTAGCGGGGTCACCTACAATGAGCAGTTCTTC